This T cell receptor beta chain emerged from a study of cytomegalovirus exposure and HLA in healthy donors. Study-wide results and limits: The likely origin of a cluster of highly shared sequence variants was a sequencing artifact.

Germline V lookup: CDR1 MGHRA, CDR2 YSYEKL. The CDR3 is made up of 17 amino acids. V lost 1 base to trimming and J lost 8 bases; unmatched junction nucleotides: 16. The study ran its PCR with 60 Vbeta and 13 Jbeta primers. Here immunoSEQ multiplex PCR was the method, and the copy in TCRdb shows in-frame clones only, minus some. The profile shows about 120,000 clones, about three quarters of them singletons. This clone appeared many times. Antigen specificity is unknown. Sequences were obtained from PBMCs. This receptor was identified in a female donor in good health and CMV-seronegative. The chain has TRBV4-1 and TRBJ1-2, with 7 bases fitting TRBD1. The CDR3 loop is CASSQAVGRGRGGGYTF. The CDR3 bases are TGCGCCAGCAGCCAAGCGGTCGGGAGGGGGCGCGGAGGGGGCTACACCTTC.